This T cell receptor (beta chain) was retrieved from a study of cytomegalovirus exposure and HLA in healthy donors. The CDR3 contains 17 residues. V was shortened by 3 bases and J by 2 bases, with 16 bases between the two germline ends. Germline CDR1 reads MNHEY; CDR2 reads SMNVEV (reference sequence). With 60 Vbeta and 13 Jbeta primers, the PCR was carried out. The protocol was immunoSEQ multiplex PCR, while the TCRdb copy is restricted to in-frame clones and leaves out a portion. The sample consists of around 90,000 clones, roughly 60% of them appearing once. This receptor was identified in a human donor in good health. The chain recombines TRBV27 with TRBJ2-2, with D possibly matching TRBD2 (6 bases). Sequenced sample: PBMCs. As DNA, the CDR3 is TGTGCCAGCAGTTTCCAACCGGGACTGGAAAACACCGGGGAGCTGTTTTTT. Encoded protein: CASSFQPGLENTGELFF.